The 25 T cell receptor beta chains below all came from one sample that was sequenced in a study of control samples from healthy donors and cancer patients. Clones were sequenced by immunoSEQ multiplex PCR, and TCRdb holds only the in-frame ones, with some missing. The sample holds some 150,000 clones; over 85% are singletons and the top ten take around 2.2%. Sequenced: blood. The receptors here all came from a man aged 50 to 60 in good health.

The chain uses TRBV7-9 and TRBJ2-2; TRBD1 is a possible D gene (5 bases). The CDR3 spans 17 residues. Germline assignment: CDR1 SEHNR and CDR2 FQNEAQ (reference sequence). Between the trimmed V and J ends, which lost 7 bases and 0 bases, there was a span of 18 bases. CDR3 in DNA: TGTGCCAGCACCAAGGAAATCGACAGCGCGAACACCGGGGAGCTGTTTTTT. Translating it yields CASTKEIDSANTGELFF. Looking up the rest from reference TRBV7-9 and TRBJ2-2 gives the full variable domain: DTGVSQNPRHKITKRGQNVTFRCDPISEHNRLYWYRQTLGQGPEFLTYFQNEAQLEKSRLLSDRFSAERPKGSFSTLEIQRTEQGDSAMYLCASTKEIDSANTGELFFGEGSRLTVL.

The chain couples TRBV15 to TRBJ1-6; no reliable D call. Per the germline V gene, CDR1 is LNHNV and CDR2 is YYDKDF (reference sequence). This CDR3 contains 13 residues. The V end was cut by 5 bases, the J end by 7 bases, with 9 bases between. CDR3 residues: CATSREINSPLHF. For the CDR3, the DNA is TGTGCCACCAGCCGGGAGATAAATTCACCCCTCCACTTT.

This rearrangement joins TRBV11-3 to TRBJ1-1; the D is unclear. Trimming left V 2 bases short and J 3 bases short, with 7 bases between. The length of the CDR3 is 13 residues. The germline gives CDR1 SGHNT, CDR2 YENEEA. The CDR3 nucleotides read TGTGCCAGCAGCTTAACGGGATACACTGAAGCTTTCTTT. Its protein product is CASSLTGYTEAFF. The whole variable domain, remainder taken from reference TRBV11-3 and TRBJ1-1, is EAGVVQSPRYKIIEKKQPVAFWCNPISGHNTLYWYLQNLGQGPELLIRYENEEAVDDSQLPKDRFSAERLKGVDSTLKIQPAELGDSAVYLCASSLTGYTEAFFGQGTRLTVV.

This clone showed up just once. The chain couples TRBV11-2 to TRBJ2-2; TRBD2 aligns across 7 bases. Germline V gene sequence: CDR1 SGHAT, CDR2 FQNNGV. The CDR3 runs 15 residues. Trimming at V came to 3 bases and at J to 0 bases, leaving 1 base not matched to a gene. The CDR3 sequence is CASSLAGANTGELFF. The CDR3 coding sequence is TGTGCCAGCAGCTTGGCGGGGGCGAACACCGGGGAGCTGTTTTTT.

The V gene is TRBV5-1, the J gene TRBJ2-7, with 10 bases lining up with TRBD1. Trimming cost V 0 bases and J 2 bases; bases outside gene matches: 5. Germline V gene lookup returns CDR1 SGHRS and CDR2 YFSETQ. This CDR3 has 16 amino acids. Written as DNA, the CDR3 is TGCGCCAGCAGCTTGGGTTTCGGACAGGGGGCCTACGAGCAGTACTTC. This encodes CASSLGFGQGAYEQYF.

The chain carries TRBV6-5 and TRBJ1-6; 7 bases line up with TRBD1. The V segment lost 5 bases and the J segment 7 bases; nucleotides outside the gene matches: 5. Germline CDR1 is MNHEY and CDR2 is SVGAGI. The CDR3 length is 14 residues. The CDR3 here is CASSLRDRNSPLHF. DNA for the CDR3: TGTGCCAGCAGTCTCCGGGACAGAAATTCACCCCTCCACTTT.

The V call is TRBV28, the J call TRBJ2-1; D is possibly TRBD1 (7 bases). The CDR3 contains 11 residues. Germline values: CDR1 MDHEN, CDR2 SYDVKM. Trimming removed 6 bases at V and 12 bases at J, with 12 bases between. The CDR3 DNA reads TGTGCCAGCAGGGGCCAGGGGGGGCAGTTCTTC. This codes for CASRGQGGQFF.

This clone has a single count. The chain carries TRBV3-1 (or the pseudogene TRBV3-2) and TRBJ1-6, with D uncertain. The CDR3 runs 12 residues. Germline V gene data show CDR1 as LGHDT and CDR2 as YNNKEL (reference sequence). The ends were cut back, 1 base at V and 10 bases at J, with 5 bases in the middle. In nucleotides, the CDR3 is TGTGCCAGCAGCCAAGCAGACTCACCCCTCCACTTT. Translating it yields CASSQADSPLHF.

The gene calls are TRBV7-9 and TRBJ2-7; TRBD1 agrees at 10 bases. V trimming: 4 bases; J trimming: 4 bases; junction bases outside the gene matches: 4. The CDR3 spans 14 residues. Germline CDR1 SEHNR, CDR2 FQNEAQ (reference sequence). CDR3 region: CASSSGQGKYEQYF. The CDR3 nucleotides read TGTGCCAGCAGCTCGGGACAGGGGAAATACGAGCAGTACTTC.

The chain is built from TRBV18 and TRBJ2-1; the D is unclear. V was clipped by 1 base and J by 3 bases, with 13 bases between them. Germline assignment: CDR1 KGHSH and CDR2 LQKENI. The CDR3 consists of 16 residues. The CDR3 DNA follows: TGTGCCAGCTCACCACGTCAACACTTAGACTACAATGAGCAGTTCTTC. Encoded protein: CASSPRQHLDYNEQFF. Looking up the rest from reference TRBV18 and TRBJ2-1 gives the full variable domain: NAGVMQNPRHLVRRRGQEARLRCSPMKGHSHVYWYRQLPEEGLKFMVYLQKENIIDESGMPKERFSAEFPKEGPSILRIQQVVRGDSAAYFCASSPRQHLDYNEQFFGPGTRLTVL.

For the CDR3, the DNA is TGTGCCAGCAGCGTAAACAGGGGCCCCCGTGCAACTAATGAAAAACTGTTTTTT. This gives the protein CASSVNRGPRATNEKLFF. The V and J genes are TRBV9 and TRBJ1-4, with TRBD1 matching 7 bases. The CDR3 is made up of 18 amino acids. Germline CDR1 is SGDLS and CDR2 is YYNGEE. V lost 1 base to trimming and J lost 0 bases; unmatched junction nucleotides: 9.

For the CDR3, the DNA is TGTGCCAGCAGCTCTGGGACAAATCAAATCTATGGCTACACCTTC. Translated: CASSSGTNQIYGYTF. The V call is TRBV7-2, the J call TRBJ1-2, with a weak D call TRBD1 (6 bases). V dropped 4 bases and J dropped 4 bases, with 16 bases sitting between them. This CDR3 is 15 amino acids long. Germline lookup yields CDR1 SGHTA and CDR2 FQGNSA.

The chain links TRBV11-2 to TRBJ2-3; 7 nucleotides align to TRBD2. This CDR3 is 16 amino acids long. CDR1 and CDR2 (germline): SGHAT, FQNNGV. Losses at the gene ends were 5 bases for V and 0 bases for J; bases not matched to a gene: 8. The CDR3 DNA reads TGTGCCAGCAGCCCCATAGCGGGCCTTAGCACAGATACGCAGTATTTT. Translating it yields CASSPIAGLSTDTQYF.

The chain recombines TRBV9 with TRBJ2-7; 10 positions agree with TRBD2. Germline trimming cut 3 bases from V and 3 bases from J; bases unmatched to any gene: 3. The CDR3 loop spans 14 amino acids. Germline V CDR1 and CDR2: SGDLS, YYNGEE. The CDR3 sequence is CASSGSGRDYEQYF. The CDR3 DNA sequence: TGTGCCAGCAGCGGGAGCGGGAGGGACTACGAGCAGTACTTC.

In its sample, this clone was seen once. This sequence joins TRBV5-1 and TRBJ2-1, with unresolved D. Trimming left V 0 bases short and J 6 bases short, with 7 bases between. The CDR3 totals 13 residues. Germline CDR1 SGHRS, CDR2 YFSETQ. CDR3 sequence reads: CASSLGTSNEQFF. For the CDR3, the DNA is TGCGCCAGCAGCTTGGGAACTTCCAATGAGCAGTTCTTC.

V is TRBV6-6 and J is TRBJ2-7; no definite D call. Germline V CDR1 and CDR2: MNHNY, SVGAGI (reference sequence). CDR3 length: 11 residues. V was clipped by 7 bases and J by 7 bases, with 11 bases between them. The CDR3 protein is CASNQEREQYF. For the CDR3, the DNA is TGTGCCAGCAATCAGGAGAGGGAGCAGTACTTC.

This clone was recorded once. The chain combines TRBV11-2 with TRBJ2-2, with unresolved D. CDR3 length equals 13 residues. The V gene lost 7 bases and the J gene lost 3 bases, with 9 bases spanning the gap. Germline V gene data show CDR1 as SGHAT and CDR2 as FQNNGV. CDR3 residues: CASKSDDTGELFF. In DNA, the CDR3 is TGTGCCAGCAAATCGGACGACACCGGGGAGCTGTTTTTT.

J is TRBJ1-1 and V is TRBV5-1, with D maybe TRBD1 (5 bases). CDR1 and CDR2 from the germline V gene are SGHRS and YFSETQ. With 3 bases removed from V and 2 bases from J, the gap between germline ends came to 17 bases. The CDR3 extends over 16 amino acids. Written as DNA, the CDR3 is TGCGCCAGCAGCTCCCTCTTTCGGGGGGGAAACACTGAAGCTTTCTTT. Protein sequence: CASSSLFRGGNTEAFF.

CDR3 loop: CASSLGSSSYEQYF. DNA of the CDR3: TGTGCCAGCAGTTTGGGTAGCAGCTCCTACGAGCAGTACTTC. This chain uses TRBV28 with TRBJ2-7; D ambiguous. V was shortened by 3 bases and J by 0 bases, with 9 bases between the two germline ends. CDR3 size: 14 residues. CDR1 is MDHEN and CDR2 is SYDVKM in the germline V gene.

The CDR3 sequence: CSVETTGFSGNTIYF. As DNA, the CDR3 is TGCAGCGTTGAAACTACAGGCTTCTCTGGAAACACCATATATTTT. The J gene is TRBJ1-3, the V gene TRBV29-1, with a possible D match to TRBD1 (5 bases). The CDR3 loop spans 15 amino acids. CDR1 and CDR2 from the germline V gene are SQVTM and ANQGSEA. Trimming removed 2 bases at V and 0 bases at J, with 11 bases between.

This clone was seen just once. In DNA form, the CDR3 reads TGCGCCAGCACTGGTCTTAGACTAGCGGGAGGGTCCGGTACGCAGTATTTT. Protein: CASTGLRLAGGSGTQYF. The chain employs TRBV10-2 and TRBJ2-3; 14 nucleotides match TRBD2. Per the germline V gene, CDR1 is WSHSY and CDR2 is SAAADI. The CDR3 has 17 residues. J was trimmed by 8 bases and V by 7 bases; bases with no gene match: 14.

The CDR3 nucleotides are TGTGCCAGCTCACCAGGGGCGGCTCAGCCCCAGCATTTT. The encoded protein is CASSPGAAQPQHF. The chain recombines TRBV18 with TRBJ1-5; possible D gene TRBD1, 5 bases. The germline CDR1 and CDR2 sequences are KGHSH and LQKENI. There are 13 residues in the CDR3. V lost 2 bases and J lost 6, with 8 bases in between.

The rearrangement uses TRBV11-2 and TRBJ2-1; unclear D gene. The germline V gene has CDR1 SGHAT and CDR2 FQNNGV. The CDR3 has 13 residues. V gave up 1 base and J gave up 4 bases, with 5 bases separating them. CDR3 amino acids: CASSLARYNEQFF. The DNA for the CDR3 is TGTGCCAGCAGCTTAGCCCGGTACAATGAGCAGTTCTTC.

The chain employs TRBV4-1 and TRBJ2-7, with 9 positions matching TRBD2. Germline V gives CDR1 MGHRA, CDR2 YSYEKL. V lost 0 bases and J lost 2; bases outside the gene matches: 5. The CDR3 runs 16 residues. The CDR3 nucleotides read TGCGCCAGCAGCCAAGATGCAGGCGGGAGGGCCTACGAGCAGTACTTC. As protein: CASSQDAGGRAYEQYF.

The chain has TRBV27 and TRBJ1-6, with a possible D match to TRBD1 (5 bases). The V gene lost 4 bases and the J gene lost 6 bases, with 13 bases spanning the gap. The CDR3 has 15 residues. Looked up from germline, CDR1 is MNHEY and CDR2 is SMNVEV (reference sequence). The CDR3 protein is CASSWRQSGNSPLHF. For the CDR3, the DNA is TGTGCCAGCAGTTGGCGACAGTCTGGTAATTCACCCCTCCACTTT.